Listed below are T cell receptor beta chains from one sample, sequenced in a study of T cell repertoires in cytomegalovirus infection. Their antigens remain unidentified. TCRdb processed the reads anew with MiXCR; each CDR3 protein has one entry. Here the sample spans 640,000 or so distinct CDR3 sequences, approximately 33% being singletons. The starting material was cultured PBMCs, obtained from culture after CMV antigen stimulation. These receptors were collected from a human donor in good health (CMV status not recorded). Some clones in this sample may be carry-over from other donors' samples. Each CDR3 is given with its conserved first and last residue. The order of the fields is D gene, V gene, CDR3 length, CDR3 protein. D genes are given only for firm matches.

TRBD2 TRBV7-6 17 CASSSPTSGLSTDTQYF
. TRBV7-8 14 CASRTAVVVETQYF
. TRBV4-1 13 CASKGIPTDTQYF
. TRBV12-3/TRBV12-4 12 CASSLVFTEQFF
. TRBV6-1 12 CASSEGKNIQYF
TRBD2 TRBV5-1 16 CASSLGLAGLSDTQYF
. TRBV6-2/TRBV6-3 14 CASSYYDRLTPQYF
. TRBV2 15 CASRIDPGVGQPQHF
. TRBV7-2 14 CASSLDGSSYGYTF
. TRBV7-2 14 CASSLGRGSETQYF
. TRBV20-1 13 CSANLQGTYEQYF
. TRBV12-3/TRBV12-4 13 CASSFSPSYEQYF
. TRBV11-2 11 CASSFSRELFF
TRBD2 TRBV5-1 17 CASSLAVAGSNDNEQFF
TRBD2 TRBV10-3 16 CAISDSTSGIGETQYF
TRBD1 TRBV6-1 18 CASSERDRGRVVVQPQHF
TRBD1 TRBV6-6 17 CASSYRRTGLTGNTIYF
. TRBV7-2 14 CASSRDLGTDTQYF